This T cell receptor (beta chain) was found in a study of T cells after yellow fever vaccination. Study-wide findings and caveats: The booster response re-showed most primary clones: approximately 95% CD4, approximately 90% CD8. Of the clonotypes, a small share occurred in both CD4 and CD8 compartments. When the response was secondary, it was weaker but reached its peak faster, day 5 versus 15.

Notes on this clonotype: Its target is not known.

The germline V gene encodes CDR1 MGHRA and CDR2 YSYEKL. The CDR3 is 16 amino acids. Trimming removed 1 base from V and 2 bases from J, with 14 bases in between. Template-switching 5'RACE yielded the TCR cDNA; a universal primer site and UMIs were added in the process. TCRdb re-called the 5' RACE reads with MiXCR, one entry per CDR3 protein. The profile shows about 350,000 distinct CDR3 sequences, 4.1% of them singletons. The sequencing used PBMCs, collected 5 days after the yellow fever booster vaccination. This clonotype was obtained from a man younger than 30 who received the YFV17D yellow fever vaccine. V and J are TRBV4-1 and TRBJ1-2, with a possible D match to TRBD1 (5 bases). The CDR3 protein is CASSQGEGRANYGYTF. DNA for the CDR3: TGCGCCAGCAGCCAAGGGGAGGGCAGGGCCAACTATGGCTACACCTTC.